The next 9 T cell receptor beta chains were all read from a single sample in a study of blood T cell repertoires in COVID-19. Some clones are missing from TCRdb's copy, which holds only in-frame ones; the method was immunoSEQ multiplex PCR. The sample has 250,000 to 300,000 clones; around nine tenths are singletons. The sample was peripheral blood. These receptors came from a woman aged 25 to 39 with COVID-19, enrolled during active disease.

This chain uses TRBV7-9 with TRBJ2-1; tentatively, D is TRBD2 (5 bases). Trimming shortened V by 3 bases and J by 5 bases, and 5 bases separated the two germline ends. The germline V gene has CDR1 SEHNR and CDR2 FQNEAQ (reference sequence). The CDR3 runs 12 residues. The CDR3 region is CASSLGDNEQFF. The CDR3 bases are TGTGCCAGCAGCTTGGGAGACAATGAGCAGTTCTTC.

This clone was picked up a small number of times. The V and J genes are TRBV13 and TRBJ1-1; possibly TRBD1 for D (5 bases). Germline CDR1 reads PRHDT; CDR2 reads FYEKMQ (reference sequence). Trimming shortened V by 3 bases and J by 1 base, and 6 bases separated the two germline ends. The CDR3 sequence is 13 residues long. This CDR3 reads CASSFGQNTEAFF. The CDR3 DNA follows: TGTGCCAGCAGCTTTGGACAGAACACTGAAGCTTTCTTT.

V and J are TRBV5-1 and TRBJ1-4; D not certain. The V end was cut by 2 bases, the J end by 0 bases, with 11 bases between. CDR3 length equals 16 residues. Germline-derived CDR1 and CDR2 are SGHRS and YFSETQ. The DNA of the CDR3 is TGCGCCAGCAGCTTAGGCAGGCGTGCAACTAATGAAAAACTGTTTTTT. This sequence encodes CASSLGRRATNEKLFF.

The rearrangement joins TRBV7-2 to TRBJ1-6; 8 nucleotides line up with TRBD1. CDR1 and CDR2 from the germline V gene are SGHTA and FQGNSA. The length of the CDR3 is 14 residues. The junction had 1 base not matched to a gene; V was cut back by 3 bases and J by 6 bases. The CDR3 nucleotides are TGTGCCAGCAGCTTGCAGGGGGCTAATTCACCCCTCCACTTT. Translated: CASSLQGANSPLHF.

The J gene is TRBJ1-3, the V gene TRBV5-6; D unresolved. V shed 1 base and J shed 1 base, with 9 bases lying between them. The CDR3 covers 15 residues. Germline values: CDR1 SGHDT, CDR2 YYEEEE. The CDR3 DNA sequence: TGTGCCAGCAGCTTGTATCTTAATTCTGGAAACACCATATATTTT. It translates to CASSLYLNSGNTIYF.

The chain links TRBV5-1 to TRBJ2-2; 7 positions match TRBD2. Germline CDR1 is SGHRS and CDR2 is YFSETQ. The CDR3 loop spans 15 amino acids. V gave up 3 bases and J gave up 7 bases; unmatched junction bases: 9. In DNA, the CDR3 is TGCGCCAGCAGCTCTCACCCCTCTAGCGGCGGGGAGCTGTTTTTT. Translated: CASSSHPSSGGELFF. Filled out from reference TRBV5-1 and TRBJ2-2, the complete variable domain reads KAGVTQTPRYLIKTRGQQVTLSCSPISGHRSVSWYQQTPGQGLQFLFEYFSETQRNKGNFPGRFSGRQFSNSRSEMNVSTLELGDSALYLCASSSHPSSGGELFFGEGSRLTVL.

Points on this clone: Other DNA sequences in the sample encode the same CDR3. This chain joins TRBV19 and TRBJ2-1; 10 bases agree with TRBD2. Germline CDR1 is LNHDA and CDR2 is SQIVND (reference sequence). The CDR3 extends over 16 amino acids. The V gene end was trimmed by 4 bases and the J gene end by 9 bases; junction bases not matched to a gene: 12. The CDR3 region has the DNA TGTGCCAGTAGTAGCACCGCTGCCAGCGGGAGGGGTGAGCAGTTCTTC. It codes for CASSSTAASGRGEQFF.

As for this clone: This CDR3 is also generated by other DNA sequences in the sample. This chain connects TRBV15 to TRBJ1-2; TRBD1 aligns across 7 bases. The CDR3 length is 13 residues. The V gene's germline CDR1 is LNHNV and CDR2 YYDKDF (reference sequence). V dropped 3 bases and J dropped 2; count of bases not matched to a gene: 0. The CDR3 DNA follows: TGTGCCACCAGCAGGGGACAGAACTATGGCTACACCTTC. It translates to CATSRGQNYGYTF.

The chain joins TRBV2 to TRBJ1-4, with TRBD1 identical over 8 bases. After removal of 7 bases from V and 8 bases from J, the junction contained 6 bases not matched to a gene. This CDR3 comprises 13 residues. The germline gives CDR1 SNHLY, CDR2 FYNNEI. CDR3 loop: CASKGQVLEKLFF. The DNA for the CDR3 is TGTGCCAGCAAGGGACAGGTGTTGGAAAAACTGTTTTTT.